This passage covers 32 T cell receptor beta chains from one sample sequenced in a study of T cell repertoires in cytomegalovirus infection. One entry per CDR3 protein, called by TCRdb with MiXCR from the reads. Of around 900,000 distinct CDR3 sequences detected, roughly 30% appear once; the ten largest clones hold over 10%. These receptors' antigens are unknown. Sequenced here: cultured CD8+ T cells from PBMCs, sampled from culture after CMV antigen stimulation. The receptors come from a human donor in good health (CMV status not recorded). Some clones in this sample may be carry-over from other donors' samples.

The V gene is TRBV2, the J gene TRBJ2-5, with 11 bases fitting TRBD2. CDR1 is SNHLY and CDR2 is FYNNEI in the germline V gene. V trimming: 11 bases; J trimming: 6 bases; junction bases outside the gene matches: 11. The CDR3 is 14 residues long. CDR3 residues: CAQQILAGEKTQYF. As DNA, the CDR3 is TGTGCCCAGCAGATACTAGCGGGGGAGAAGACCCAGTACTTC.

This clonotype was recorded many times. The chain is built from TRBV12-3 or TRBV12-4 and TRBJ2-1; D is uncertain. The CDR3 covers 15 residues. Trimming pared 1 base from V and 1 base from J, leaving 8 bases between. The CDR3 sequence is CASSLGQRSYNEQFF. The CDR3 region has the DNA TGTGCCAGCAGTTTAGGCCAGAGGTCCTACAATGAGCAGTTCTTC.

This chain joins TRBV7-2 and TRBJ2-1; D might be TRBD2 (5 bases). V was cut by 5 bases and J by 13 bases, with 21 bases left in between. This CDR3 has 14 amino acids. Germline V gene lookup returns CDR1 SGHTA and CDR2 FQGNSA. In DNA, the CDR3 is TGTGCCAGCAGCCAGCAGCCCGCGGTGGAGGCTCAGTTCTTC. Translated, it gives CASSQQPAVEAQFF.

This clonotype was detected only a few times. The chain is built from TRBV6-5 and TRBJ1-3, with no clear D. The CDR3 runs 14 residues. Germline lookup yields CDR1 MNHEY and CDR2 SVGAGI. The germline V and J ends were trimmed by 4 bases and 3 bases, with 10 bases remaining between them. As DNA, the CDR3 is TGTGCCAGCAGTTCTTCAGCGGGTGGAAACACCATATATTTT. Protein product: CASSSSAGGNTIYF.

This clonotype was detected ten times or more. Written as DNA, the CDR3 is TGTGCCAGCAGCTACGCCACTCTGGGTGAAGCTTTCTTT. Translating gives CASSYATLGEAFF. The chain combines TRBV7-6 with TRBJ1-1, with unresolved D. The V and J ends lost 4 bases and 7 bases respectively, with 13 bases between them. Germline V lookup: CDR1 SGHVS, CDR2 FNYEAQ. The length of the CDR3 is 13 residues.

CDR3 bases: TGTGCCAGCAGTTTAGGAGGGGGAGGGAAGGAGGAGCTGTTTTTT. Translation: CASSLGGGGKEELFF. This chain uses TRBV12-3 or TRBV12-4 with TRBJ2-2; possible D gene TRBD2, 7 bases. This CDR3 spans 15 amino acids. The germline V and J ends were trimmed by 1 base and 10 bases, with 16 bases remaining between them.

This clonotype was recorded a few times. The V gene is TRBV7-6, the J gene TRBJ2-7; D is possibly TRBD1 (6 bases). The CDR3 loop spans 15 amino acids. Between the trimmed V and J ends, which lost 0 bases and 4 bases, there was a span of 13 bases. Germline CDR1 is SGHVS and CDR2 is FNYEAQ. CDR3 region: CASSLATAGTYEQYF. Here the CDR3 DNA reads TGTGCCAGCAGCTTAGCAACGGCAGGGACATACGAGCAGTACTTC.

This clonotype was detected only a few times. A much larger clone lies a single base off, so this may be a read error. Here the CDR3 reads CASSVGNSPLHF. The CDR3 nucleotides are TGTGCCAGCAGCGTAGGGAATTCACCCCTCCACTTT. The gene calls are TRBV12-3 or TRBV12-4 and TRBJ1-6, with D uncertain. Trimming removed 6 bases from V and 7 bases from J, with 7 bases in between. CDR3 size: 12 residues.

This clonotype came up a few times. The rearrangement links TRBV7-6 to TRBJ2-5, with 9 bases fitting TRBD1. CDR1 SGHVS and CDR2 FNYEAQ come from the germline V gene. J was trimmed by 9 bases and V by 7 bases; bases with no gene match: 21. The CDR3 has 17 residues. As DNA, the CDR3 is TGTGCCAGCACCACCCCAGAGCGGGACAGGGCTTTTGAGGCCCAGTACTTC. Protein product: CASTTPERDRAFEAQYF.

This rearrangement joins TRBV20-1 to TRBJ2-3, with 9 bases that match TRBD2. The J segment lost 0 bases and the V segment lost 0 bases, leaving 10 bases of the junction unmatched. Germline V gene data show CDR1 as DFQATT and CDR2 as SNEGSKA (reference sequence). This CDR3 has 18 residues. CDR3 DNA sequence: TGCAGTGCTAGAGATAAGCGGGGGGTACGGCCTAGCACAGATACGCAGTATTTT. Protein sequence: CSARDKRGVRPSTDTQYF.

The table lists this clonotype with many counts. This chain connects TRBV7-3 to TRBJ1-4; D unclear. The CDR3 runs 13 residues. Germline V gene data show CDR1 as SGHTA and CDR2 as FQGTGA. Trimming took 2 bases from V and 8 from J, leaving 9 bases between them. CDR3 sequence reads: CASSLRLGEKLFF. The CDR3 DNA reads TGTGCCAGCAGCTTACGACTTGGCGAAAAACTGTTTTTT.

This clonotype was observed a handful of times. Here the CDR3 DNA reads TGTGCCAGCAGCCACGGGGAGGCCCAGTACTTC. It encodes CASSHGEAQYF. The chain couples TRBV12-3 or TRBV12-4 to TRBJ2-5, with TRBD2 as a possible D gene (6 bases). Trimming removed 6 bases from V and 9 bases from J, with 11 bases in between. The CDR3 totals 11 residues.

The rearrangement uses TRBV2 and TRBJ1-1; D may be TRBD1 (5 bases). The germline CDR1 and CDR2 sequences are SNHLY and FYNNEI. The length of the CDR3 is 15 residues. Trimming shortened V by 8 bases and J by 3 bases, and 19 bases separated the two germline ends. CDR3 sequence reads: CASLSPGGMDTEAFF. CDR3 DNA: TGTGCCAGCTTATCTCCCGGGGGGATGGACACTGAAGCTTTCTTT.

This clonotype was observed a few times. The chain links TRBV7-2 to TRBJ2-1, with D perhaps matching TRBD2 (6 bases). Germline loops: CDR1 SGHTA, CDR2 FQGNSA. Between the trimmed V and J ends, which lost 6 bases and 9 bases, there was a span of 21 bases. The CDR3 length is 15 residues. CDR3 nucleotides: TGTGCCAGCAGGCGGGAATACCAGAGTTGGGGTGAGCAGTTCTTC. Protein product: CASRREYQSWGEQFF.

This clonotype was observed a few times. The chain links TRBV10-3 to TRBJ2-2; 10 positions match TRBD1. CDR3 size: 18 residues. Germline assignment: CDR1 ENHRY and CDR2 SYGVKD. The V and J ends lost 3 bases and 2 bases, in that order; junction bases with no gene match: 9. This CDR3 is CAISDPGQGSSNTGELFF. The CDR3 nucleotides read TGTGCCATCAGTGATCCGGGACAGGGGTCCAGCAACACCGGGGAGCTGTTTTTT.

This clonotype was seen once. The chain has TRBV28 and TRBJ2-1, with TRBD1 matching over 7 bases. Germline V lookup: CDR1 MDHEN, CDR2 SYDVKM. V was pared by 7 bases and J by 14 bases, with 8 bases of the junction left unmatched. The CDR3 has 11 amino acids. The CDR3 sequence is CASTEGAREFF. The CDR3 nucleotides are TGTGCCAGCACAGAGGGGGCCCGCGAGTTCTTC.

The chain is built from TRBV2 and TRBJ2-2; 10 bases are a match to TRBD1. V lost 7 bases and J lost 0; bases outside the gene matches: 11. The CDR3 is 18 residues long. Germline V gives CDR1 SNHLY, CDR2 FYNNEI. The CDR3 DNA sequence: TGTGCCAGCATATGGAGACAGGGGGCCGGTTCGAACACCGGGGAGCTGTTTTTT. Protein sequence: CASIWRQGAGSNTGELFF.

The gene calls are TRBV12-3 or TRBV12-4 and TRBJ1-2; TRBD1 matches at 7 bases. The length of the CDR3 is 16 residues. Trimming took 7 bases from V and 4 from J; bases not matched to a gene: 15. The CDR3 coding sequence is TGTGCCAGCATTCTCCCGACGGGACAGTCCCCCTATGGCTACACCTTC. Protein product: CASILPTGQSPYGYTF.

This clonotype was found many times. The V and J genes are TRBV7-2 and TRBJ2-7, with 9 bases that match TRBD2. This CDR3 has 17 amino acids. J lost 0 bases, V lost 1 base, and 7 bases had no gene match. Germline-derived CDR1 and CDR2 are SGHTA and FQGNSA. CDR3 nucleotides: TGTGCCAGCAGCTTAGAGGTAGCGGGGGCCGCCTCCTACGAGCAGTACTTC. This gives the protein CASSLEVAGAASYEQYF.

This chain connects TRBV4-1 to TRBJ1-1; D is undetermined. V shed 8 bases and J shed 1 base, with 11 bases lying between them. Germline-derived CDR1 and CDR2 are MGHRA and YSYEKL. This CDR3 is built from 13 residues. The CDR3 spells CASSSAPNTEAFF. The CDR3 DNA reads TGCGCCAGCTCTTCGGCTCCGAACACTGAAGCTTTCTTT.

The chain has TRBV13 and TRBJ2-7; D is perhaps TRBD2 (6 bases). The germline V gene encodes CDR1 PRHDT and CDR2 FYEKMQ (reference sequence). With 4 bases removed from V and 6 bases from J, the gap between germline ends came to 10 bases. The CDR3 covers 12 residues. The CDR3 loop is CASSSVGGEQYF. The CDR3 bases are TGTGCCAGCAGCTCCGTGGGGGGCGAGCAGTACTTC.

In its sample, this clonotype was seen many times. V gene TRBV7-3 combines with J gene TRBJ2-1; 9 bases are shared with TRBD2. The CDR3 sequence is 14 residues long. The J segment lost 8 bases and the V segment lost 5 bases, leaving 7 bases of the junction unmatched. Germline CDR1 SGHTA, CDR2 FQGTGA. The CDR3 sequence is CASSPWTSVHEQFF. Written as DNA, the CDR3 is TGTGCCAGCAGCCCTTGGACTAGCGTCCATGAGCAGTTCTTC.

The chain has TRBV7-9 and TRBJ2-7, with TRBD2 matching over 7 bases. Germline-derived CDR1 and CDR2 are SEHNR and FQNEAQ (reference sequence). The CDR3 loop spans 16 amino acids. With V trimmed by 1 base and J by 0 bases, 6 bases remained unmatched. CDR3 nucleotide sequence: TGTGCCAGCAGCTTAGAGGCTAGCGGAAGCTCCTACGAGCAGTACTTC. Protein product: CASSLEASGSSYEQYF.

This clonotype has at least ten counts. The chain recombines TRBV7-9 with TRBJ1-2; perhaps TRBD1 as D (6 bases). Germline-derived CDR1 and CDR2 are SEHNR and FQNEAQ (reference sequence). V lost 5 bases and J 0 bases, leaving 13 bases between the germline ends. The CDR3 has 15 residues. The CDR3 DNA is TGTGCCAGCAGCCGGACAGATTTTGCTAACTATGGCTACACCTTC. Amino acid sequence: CASSRTDFANYGYTF.

The genes are TRBV27 and TRBJ2-3, with TRBD1 identical over 10 bases. Germline loops: CDR1 MNHEY, CDR2 SMNVEV (reference sequence). CDR3 length: 18 residues. J gave up 2 bases and V 3 bases, and 11 bases lay outside the gene matches. The CDR3 here is CASSFLQTGGFLTDTQYF. In DNA form, the CDR3 reads TGTGCCAGCAGTTTTCTCCAGACAGGGGGCTTTCTCACAGATACGCAGTATTTT.

This clonotype appeared many times. V gene TRBV27 combines with J gene TRBJ2-1, with TRBD2 matching over 9 bases. V lost 0 bases, J lost 2 bases, and 2 bases stayed unmatched. This CDR3 has 16 amino acids. Germline assignment: CDR1 MNHEY and CDR2 SMNVEV (reference sequence). DNA of the CDR3: TGTGCCAGCAGTTTATCTAGCGGGGGACCCTACAATGAGCAGTTCTTC. Residues: CASSLSSGGPYNEQFF.

This clonotype was recorded a few times. The V and J genes are TRBV5-4 and TRBJ1-1, with no clear D. The CDR3 contains 16 residues. CDR1 and CDR2 (germline): SGHNT, YYREEE (reference sequence). Trimming left V 0 bases short and J 3 bases short, with 15 bases between. The CDR3 bases are TGTGCCAGCAGCTTGGCAACTCCACGGAGGTACACTGAAGCTTTCTTT. This sequence encodes CASSLATPRRYTEAFF. Combining the CDR3 with reference TRBV5-4 and TRBJ1-1 gives the whole variable domain ETGVTQSPTHLIKTRGQQVTLRCSSQSGHNTVSWYQQALGQGPQFIFQYYREEENGRGNFPPRFSGLQFPNYSSELNVNALELDDSALYLCASSLATPRRYTEAFFGQGTRLTVV.

To note about this clonotype: As the CDR3 is not closed by the conserved phenylalanine or tryptophan, this likely results from a read error. The chain couples TRBV7-2 to TRBJ1-1, with a weak D call TRBD1 (6 bases). V was pared by 0 bases and J by 1 base, with 15 bases between. Germline values: CDR1 SGHTA, CDR2 FQGNSA. This CDR3 is built from 17 residues. CDR3 residues: CASSLALVTGRNTEAFL. The CDR3 nucleotides are TGTGCCAGCAGCTTAGCGCTCGTGACAGGTCGGAACACTGAAGCTTTCCTT.

The chain is built from TRBV12-3 or TRBV12-4 and TRBJ1-5, with D possibly being TRBD1 (6 bases). The CDR3 has 12 amino acids. Trimming cost V 5 bases and J 15 bases, with 17 bases left between them. As DNA, the CDR3 is TGTGCCAGCAGTACACAGGGACCCCCAAGGCATTTT. Amino acid sequence: CASSTQGPPRHF.

The J gene is TRBJ1-5, the V gene TRBV7-9; D call uncertain. There are 15 residues in the CDR3. With 1 base removed from V and 3 bases from J, the gap between germline ends came to 10 bases. Germline assignment: CDR1 SEHNR and CDR2 FQNEAQ (reference sequence). The CDR3 is CASSLGGGANQPQHF. CDR3 bases: TGTGCCAGCAGCTTAGGGGGAGGCGCCAATCAGCCCCAGCATTTT.

The chain couples TRBV6-2 or TRBV6-3 to TRBJ1-1; D possibly corresponds to TRBD1 (6 bases). Trimming cost V 7 bases and J 0 bases, with 15 bases left between them. The CDR3 runs 15 residues. CDR1 is MNHEY and CDR2 is SVGEGT in the germline V gene. The CDR3 DNA sequence: TGTGCCAGCAAATTCCACAGGGAAATGAACACTGAAGCTTTCTTT. Translation gives CASKFHREMNTEAFF.

The rearrangement links TRBV19 to TRBJ2-1, with TRBD2 matching 8 bases. Per germline, CDR1 LNHDA and CDR2 SQIVND (reference sequence). V dropped 7 bases and J dropped 4; count of bases not matched to a gene: 6. The CDR3 has 14 residues. The CDR3 protein is CASTGSGVYNEQFF. As DNA, the CDR3 is TGTGCCAGTACGGGTAGCGGGGTTTACAATGAGCAGTTCTTC.